These 10 T cell receptor beta chains originate from one sample sequenced in a study of blood T cell repertoires in COVID-19. TCRdb keeps only in-frame clones here, not all; method: immunoSEQ multiplex PCR. Seen here are 140,000 to 150,000 clones, 84% observed once, and the top ten hold approximately 40%. Input material: peripheral blood. The receptors were sampled from a human donor in a cohort sampled during active COVID-19.

This chain uses TRBV30 with TRBJ1-6, with D possibly being TRBD1 (6 bases). Germline-derived CDR1 and CDR2 are GTSNPN and SVGIG (reference sequence). This CDR3 spans 15 amino acids. V was cut by 0 bases and J by 9 bases, with 15 bases left in between. CDR3 DNA: TGTGCCTGGAGTGTCGGGACACTCCGGAGTTCACCCCTCCACTTT. Translating gives CAWSVGTLRSSPLHF.

In its sample, this clone was seen once. J is TRBJ2-7 and V is TRBV10-3; tentative D call: TRBD1 (6 bases). The CDR3 contains 12 residues. Germline CDR1 and CDR2: ENHRY and SYGVKD. The V end was cut by 8 bases, the J end by 3 bases, with 11 bases between. Here the CDR3 DNA reads TGTGCCATCGGTTCAGGGGACTACGAGCAGTACTTC. This sequence encodes CAIGSGDYEQYF.

The chain joins TRBV11-3 to TRBJ2-1; 9 nucleotides line up with TRBD1. The CDR3 loop spans 13 amino acids. J lost 8 bases, V lost 5 bases, and 4 bases had no gene match. CDR1 SGHNT and CDR2 YENEEA come from the germline V gene. The CDR3 reads CASSDRTGDEQFF. The CDR3 bases are TGTGCCAGCAGCGACAGGACAGGGGATGAGCAGTTCTTC.

This chain joins TRBV11-2 and TRBJ1-3, with D possibly being TRBD1 (5 bases). The CDR3 has 15 amino acids. Trimming stripped 4 bases from V and 5 bases from J, with 15 bases between. CDR1 and CDR2 (germline): SGHAT, FQNNGV. In DNA form, the CDR3 reads TGTGCCAGCAGCTCCCCTGGGGCCTTACGAAACACCATATATTTT. Protein sequence: CASSSPGALRNTIYF.

This clone was found once. The chain uses TRBV6-6 and TRBJ1-2, with TRBD1 matching over 7 bases. The ends lost 2 bases at V and 5 bases at J; junction bases unmatched: 5. The CDR3 consists of 14 residues. CDR1 and CDR2 from the germline V gene are MNHNY and SVGAGI (reference sequence). The CDR3 sequence is CASSYGGTAYGYTF. The CDR3 region has the DNA TGTGCCAGCAGTTACGGCGGGACAGCTTATGGCTACACCTTC.

This clone was detected once. This chain joins TRBV5-1 and TRBJ2-7; 8 bases map to TRBD1. This CDR3 contains 14 residues. J gave up 2 bases and V 4 bases, and 5 bases lay outside the gene matches. The germline CDR1 and CDR2 sequences are SGHRS and YFSETQ. The CDR3 region is CASSPRTGTYEQYF. CDR3 nucleotides: TGCGCCAGCAGCCCAAGGACAGGGACCTACGAGCAGTACTTC.

The DNA for the CDR3 is TGTGCCAGCAGACGAGCGGGACAGGTCGACACTGAAGCTTTCTTT. This encodes CASRRAGQVDTEAFF. V is TRBV27 and J is TRBJ1-1; TRBD1 agrees at 8 bases. The V and J ends lost 6 bases and 3 bases, in that order; junction bases with no gene match: 9. The germline V gene encodes CDR1 MNHEY and CDR2 SMNVEV (reference sequence). This CDR3 contains 15 residues.

The chain recombines TRBV20-1 with TRBJ2-7; a possible D gene is TRBD1 (6 bases). The CDR3 runs to 14 residues. Looked up from germline, CDR1 is DFQATT and CDR2 is SNEGSKA (reference sequence). Trimming cost V 3 bases and J 6 bases, with 18 bases left between them. The chain's CDR3 is CSASFARGSGEQYF. The CDR3 coding sequence is TGCAGTGCTAGTTTCGCCAGGGGAAGCGGCGAGCAGTACTTC.

The chain uses TRBV5-8 and TRBJ2-7; D is possibly TRBD2 (5 bases). Germline V gives CDR1 SGHTS, CDR2 YDEGEE. CDR3 length: 13 residues. V lost 6 bases and J 0 bases, leaving 10 bases between the germline ends. The CDR3 protein is CASKKGSSYEQYF. CDR3 DNA sequence: TGTGCCAGCAAGAAAGGGAGCTCCTACGAGCAGTACTTC.

This chain links TRBV7-2 with TRBJ2-5; 11 nucleotides line up with TRBD2. J was trimmed by 7 bases and V by 5 bases; bases with no gene match: 6. CDR3 length: 14 residues. The germline gives CDR1 SGHTA, CDR2 FQGNSA. CDR3 nucleotides: TGTGCCAGCAGCCCCACCGGGACTAGCGGGACCCAGTACTTC. Translating it yields CASSPTGTSGTQYF.